The clone carrying this T cell receptor beta chain was picked up one time. The antigen remains undetermined. This entry is derived from a study of OX40 agonist ivuxolimab in advanced cancers. About the study: Anti-PD-1, anti-PD-L1 or anti-CTLA-4 therapy given earlier was allowed, and roughly 38% had some.

Regarding the study as a whole: The authors also found low normalized T-cell clonal expansion in some nonresponders. At doses 0.1 to 3.0 mg/kg, CD4+ and CD8+ clones expanded.

Only in-frame clones appear in the TCRdb table, and some are missing; sequencing was by immunoSEQ multiplex PCR. The data contain 45,000 to 70,000 clones, around 89% of them singletons. The sequencing used CD4+ or CD8+ T cells sorted from blood, collected in a trial of the OX40 agonist ivuxolimab. The TCR was taken from an adult with an advanced solid tumor such as melanoma, head and neck, liver or kidney cancer.

CDR3 nucleotide sequence: TGTGCCAGCAGTACGAGTCGACTTCGGGATTCACCCCTCCACTTT. Its protein is CASSTSRLRDSPLHF. The chain is built from TRBV6-1 and TRBJ1-6, with unresolved D. The germline V and J ends were trimmed by 5 bases and 8 bases, with 16 bases remaining between them. The V gene's germline CDR1 is MNHNS and CDR2 SASEGT. CDR3 length: 15 residues.